This TCR beta chain was captured by sequencing in a study of T cells after posttransplantation cyclophosphamide. Whole-study findings and limits: Skin or GI-infiltrating T cells shared few TRB sequences with blood.

Here immunoSEQ multiplex PCR was the method, and the copy in TCRdb shows in-frame clones only, minus some. This sample has around 13,000 clones, each found more than once. Germline-derived CDR1 and CDR2 are MGHDK and SYGVNS. V dropped 2 bases and J dropped 10; count of bases not matched to a gene: 4. The CDR3 has 12 amino acids. Busulfan-fludarabine conditioning, marrow transplant, and cyclophosphamide on days +3 and +4 were administered. Of note for this clone: Its antigen remains unidentified.

The sequences come from PBMCs, collected after allogeneic stem cell transplant with posttransplant cyclophosphamide. V usage is TRBV25-1 and J usage is TRBJ1-1; TRBD1 agrees at 7 bases. This TCR was recovered from a female patient in her 40s who received an allogeneic stem cell transplant from an unrelated donor, was CMV-positive, and had acute GVHD only. Some T cells may be graft donor cells. CDR3 in DNA: TGTGCCAGCAGTGAAGGGGACAGTCTAGCTTTCTTT. This encodes CASSEGDSLAFF.